This entry lists 21 T cell receptor beta chains sequenced from one sample in a study of identical twins. TCRdb reprocessed the 5' RACE reads via MiXCR and lists one record per CDR3 protein. The data contain hundreds of thousands of distinct CDR3 sequences, 9.4% of them singletons. Material: memory (CD45RO+) T cells sorted from blood. The receptors shown here come from a woman younger than 35 in good health.

On this clonotype: A much larger clone lies a single base off, so this may be a read error. The chain links TRBV20-1 to TRBJ2-5; 10 bases match TRBD1. This CDR3 region has 15 residues. Germline CDR1 reads DFQATT; CDR2 reads SNEGSKA (reference sequence). The V segment lost 2 bases and the J segment 5 bases; nucleotides outside the gene matches: 8. The CDR3 loop reads CSARTGQGSEETQYF. CDR3 sequence (DNA): TGCAGTGCTAGAACGGGACAGGGGTCCGAGGAGACCCAGTACTTC.

This clonotype has a handful of counts. The chain is built from TRBV4-3 and TRBJ1-4, with D unresolved. In germline, CDR1 is LGHNA, CDR2 YSLEER. Trimming removed 1 base at V and 0 bases at J, with 9 bases between. The CDR3 spans 16 residues. The CDR3 loop is CASSQGNAATNEKLFF. In nucleotides, the CDR3 is TGCGCCAGCAGCCAAGGGAACGCAGCAACTAATGAAAAACTGTTTTTT.

This clonotype occurred a few times. The chain couples TRBV19 to TRBJ2-3; 7 bases agree with TRBD2. Looked up from germline, CDR1 is LNHDA and CDR2 is SQIVND (reference sequence). The V gene end was trimmed by 5 bases and the J gene end by 6 bases; junction bases not matched to a gene: 5. The CDR3 extends over 13 amino acids. For the CDR3, the DNA is TGTGCCAGTAGTGAGCGGGGCGGGGATACGCAGTATTTT. Its translation is CASSERGGDTQYF.

This sequence joins TRBV28 and TRBJ2-1; 8 nucleotides line up with TRBD1. This CDR3 region has 14 residues. J gave up 7 bases and V 6 bases, and 8 bases lay outside the gene matches. Germline V gene sequence: CDR1 MDHEN, CDR2 SYDVKM. Written as DNA, the CDR3 is TGTGCCAGCAGCCCCATCGACAGGGGAAATGAGCAGTTCTTC. Translation gives CASSPIDRGNEQFF.

This clonotype came up a few times. V gene TRBV11-1 combines with J gene TRBJ2-2; 9 bases are shared with TRBD2. Germline trimming cut 6 bases from V and 1 base from J; bases unmatched to any gene: 9. The V gene's germline CDR1 is SGHAT and CDR2 FQDESV (reference sequence). The CDR3 length is 17 residues. The DNA for the CDR3 is TGTGCCAGCAGTCACCAGCGGGGGGCAAAGAACACCGGGGAGCTGTTTTTT. As protein: CASSHQRGAKNTGELFF. The full variable domain, its missing parts supplied by reference TRBV11-1 and TRBJ2-2, is EAEVAQSPRYKITEKSQAVAFWCDPISGHATLYWYRQILGQGPELLVQFQDESVVDDSQLPKDRFSAERLKGVDSTLKIQPAELGDSAMYLCASSHQRGAKNTGELFFGEGSRLTVL.

This clonotype occurred many times. The chain carries TRBV7-8 and TRBJ2-2; possibly TRBD2 for D (6 bases). Trimming left V 8 bases short and J 6 bases short, with 13 bases between. The CDR3 extends over 13 amino acids. Germline loops: CDR1 SGHVS, CDR2 FQNEAQ. The chain's CDR3 is CASGLWGAGELFF. CDR3 coding DNA: TGTGCCAGCGGACTTTGGGGGGCCGGGGAGCTGTTTTTT.

This clonotype showed up many times. The genes are TRBV7-8 and TRBJ2-1, with D unresolved. The CDR3 spans 11 residues. V lost 4 bases, J lost 6 bases, and 4 bases lay in between. Germline CDR1 is SGHVS and CDR2 is FQNEAQ. The CDR3 nucleotides read TGTGCCAGCAGCTCGCCCAATGAGCAGTTCTTC. The encoded protein is CASSSPNEQFF.

This clonotype occurred a few times. J is TRBJ2-1 and V is TRBV20-1; D assignment may be TRBD1 or TRBD2 (6 bases each). This CDR3 is built from 14 residues. Germline loops: CDR1 DFQATT, CDR2 SNEGSKA (reference sequence). V lost 6 bases, J lost 5 bases, and 17 bases lay in between. CDR3 sequence: CSADGGRANNEQFF. The DNA for the CDR3 is TGCAGTGCCGACGGGGGCAGGGCCAACAATGAGCAGTTCTTC.

This clonotype appeared many times. V is TRBV7-9 and J is TRBJ1-1; 7 nucleotides match TRBD1. The CDR3 extends over 17 amino acids. CDR1 SEHNR and CDR2 FQNEAQ come from the germline V gene (reference sequence). V was pared by 5 bases and J by 4 bases, with 16 bases of the junction left unmatched. The CDR3: CASSPPDISRGATEAFF. The CDR3 DNA reads TGTGCCAGCAGCCCGCCGGACATTTCCAGGGGGGCCACTGAAGCTTTCTTT.

V usage is TRBV11-2 and J usage is TRBJ1-6, with D possibly being TRBD1 (5 bases). V was trimmed by 3 bases and J by 8 bases, leaving 14 bases between them. There are 15 residues in the CDR3. Germline CDR1 reads SGHAT; CDR2 reads FQNNGV. CDR3: CASSLTSKGDSPLHF. In nucleotides, the CDR3 is TGTGCCAGCAGCTTGACTTCCAAAGGGGATTCACCCCTCCACTTT.

This clonotype was detected many times. This sequence joins TRBV7-6 and TRBJ1-4, with D hard to call. Trimming removed 8 bases from V and 6 bases from J, with 13 bases in between. The germline V gene has CDR1 SGHVS and CDR2 FNYEAQ. CDR3 length equals 13 residues. CDR3 protein: CASHFVVDEKLFF. CDR3 DNA: TGTGCCAGCCATTTTGTCGTCGATGAAAAACTGTTTTTT. The full variable domain, with the rest looked up from reference TRBV7-6 and TRBJ1-4, is GAGVSQSPRYKVTKRGQDVALRCDPISGHVSLYWYRQALGQGPEFLTYFNYEAQQDKSGLPNDRFSAERPEGSISTLTIQRTEQRDSAMYRCASHFVVDEKLFFGSGTQLSVL.

This chain joins TRBV27 and TRBJ1-6; possibly TRBD1 for D (5 bases). The V end lost 2 bases, the J end lost 7 bases, and 9 bases lay between the germline ends. The germline gives CDR1 MNHEY, CDR2 SMNVEV (reference sequence). CDR3 length: 14 amino acids. This CDR3 is CASSLSGTNSPLHF. The CDR3 DNA reads as TGTGCCAGCAGTTTAAGTGGGACCAATTCACCCCTCCACTTT.

The chain links TRBV19 to TRBJ1-3; 8 nucleotides match TRBD1. This CDR3 has 13 residues. Trimming at V came to 10 bases and at J to 5 bases, leaving 7 bases not matched to a gene. CDR1 and CDR2 (germline): LNHDA, SQIVND (reference sequence). The CDR3 bases are TGTGCCACAGGGGGCCGGAAAAGAAACACCATATATTTT. Its protein product is CATGGRKRNTIYF.

The gene calls are TRBV6-6 and TRBJ2-5; D not resolved. The germline V and J ends were trimmed by 7 bases and 1 base, with 10 bases remaining between them. Germline V lookup: CDR1 MNHNY, CDR2 SVGAGI (reference sequence). This CDR3 contains 13 residues. CDR3 DNA sequence: TGTGCCAGCACCTACAGATTCCAAGAGACCCAGTACTTC. Encoded protein: CASTYRFQETQYF.

J is TRBJ2-1 and V is TRBV20-1, with a possible D match to TRBD2 (6 bases). CDR1 is DFQATT and CDR2 is SNEGSKA in the germline V gene (reference sequence). The CDR3 has 11 amino acids. V was shortened by 3 bases and J by 12 bases, with 12 bases between the two germline ends. Here the CDR3 reads CSASLRDLQFF. For the CDR3, the DNA is TGCAGTGCTAGCCTCCGGGACTTGCAGTTCTTC.

The chain joins TRBV27 to TRBJ2-3, with TRBD1 identical over 10 bases. V shed 8 bases and J 5 bases; nucleotides not matched to a gene: 10. CDR1 and CDR2 (germline): MNHEY, SMNVEV (reference sequence). The CDR3 contains 15 residues. As DNA, the CDR3 is TGTGCCAGCCGTAGGACAGGGGGACTCTTAGATACGCAGTATTTT. Protein product: CASRRTGGLLDTQYF.

This clonotype showed up just a few times. The rearrangement joins TRBV6-1 to TRBJ1-2; D perhaps matches TRBD1 (6 bases). Trimming pared 6 bases from V and 1 base from J, leaving 15 bases between. The CDR3 is 15 amino acids. Germline loops: CDR1 MNHNS, CDR2 SASEGT. CDR3 in DNA: TGTGCCAGCAGAATAAGGGGGATTGATAACTATGGCTACACCTTC. This sequence encodes CASRIRGIDNYGYTF.

This clonotype was seen repeatedly, ten times or more. The chain combines TRBV4-3 with TRBJ2-1, with TRBD2 matching 8 bases. With V trimmed by 1 base and J by 6 bases, 5 bases remained unmatched. The CDR3 totals 15 residues. Germline V CDR1 and CDR2: LGHNA, YSLEER. In DNA form, the CDR3 reads TGCGCCAGCAGCCAAGGGACTAGCTATGTCAATGAGCAGTTCTTC. Its protein product is CASSQGTSYVNEQFF.

This clonotype was detected only a few times. The genes are TRBV20-1 and TRBJ2-3, with TRBD1 as a possible D gene (5 bases). V lost 4 bases, J lost 0 bases, and 11 bases lay in between. Germline lookup yields CDR1 DFQATT and CDR2 SNEGSKA (reference sequence). There are 14 residues in the CDR3. CDR3 sequence: CSANGHPSTDTQYF. The DNA for the CDR3 is TGCAGTGCTAACGGACACCCTAGCACAGATACGCAGTATTTT.

The chain is built from TRBV20-1 and TRBJ1-2; 7 bases are a match to TRBD1. CDR1 and CDR2 from the germline V gene are DFQATT and SNEGSKA (reference sequence). The junction had 12 bases not matched to a gene; V was cut back by 5 bases and J by 6 bases. The length of the CDR3 is 14 residues. CDR3 DNA sequence: TGCAGTGCTCCCCATGGGGGACAGAAGCATGGCTACACCTTC. Residues: CSAPHGGQKHGYTF.

J is TRBJ1-2 and V is TRBV24-1; TRBD1 is a possible D gene (5 bases). The CDR3 length is 14 residues. V shed 1 base and J shed 3 bases, with 8 bases lying between them. Germline V lookup: CDR1 KGHDR, CDR2 SFDVKD. The CDR3: CATSDLGDDYGYTF. CDR3 DNA sequence: TGTGCCACCAGTGATTTAGGGGATGACTATGGCTACACCTTC.